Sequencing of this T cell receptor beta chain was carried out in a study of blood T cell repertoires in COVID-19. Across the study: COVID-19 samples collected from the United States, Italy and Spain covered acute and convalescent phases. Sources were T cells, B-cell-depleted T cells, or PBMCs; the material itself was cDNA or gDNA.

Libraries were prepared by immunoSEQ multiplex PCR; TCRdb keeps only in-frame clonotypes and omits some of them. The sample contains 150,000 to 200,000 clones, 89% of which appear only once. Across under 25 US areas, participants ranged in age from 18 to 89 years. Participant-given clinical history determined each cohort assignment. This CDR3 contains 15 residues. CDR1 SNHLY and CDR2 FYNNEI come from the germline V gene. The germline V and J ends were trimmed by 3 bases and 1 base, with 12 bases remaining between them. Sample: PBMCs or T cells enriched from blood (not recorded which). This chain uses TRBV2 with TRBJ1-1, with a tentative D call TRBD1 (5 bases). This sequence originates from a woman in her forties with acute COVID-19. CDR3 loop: CASSEGGLPNTEAFF. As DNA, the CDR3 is TGTGCCAGCAGTGAGGGGGGACTTCCGAACACTGAAGCTTTCTTT.